This is a list of T cell receptor beta chains from one sample in a study of cytomegalovirus exposure and HLA in healthy donors. Only in-frame clones appear in the TCRdb table, and some are missing; sequencing was by immunoSEQ multiplex PCR. This repertoire shows 65,000 to 90,000 clones, over 60% found once; its top ten account for roughly 3%. Sequenced: PBMCs. The receptor set was obtained from a man in his forties or fifties in good health and CMV-seronegative. The CDR3 runs from the conserved cysteine through the conserved F or W. D genes are given only for firm matches. Size values are once, few and many counts, or a class for expanded clones, and some rows have none.

.,TRBV13,TRBJ1-3,.,TGTGCCAGCAGCTTAGAGGAGAGCTCTGGAAACACCATATATTTT,CASSLEESSGNTIYF
.,TRBV5-4,TRBJ2-1,.,TGTGCCAGCAGCTCCAGGACAGATAACTACAATGAGCAGTTCTTC,CASSSRTDNYNEQFF
.,TRBV6-1,TRBJ1-2,.,TGTGCCAGCAGTGGGGTTGGAGTCTATGGCTACACCTTC,CASSGVGVYGYTF
.,TRBV5-4,TRBJ1-2,.,TGTGCCAGCAGCCAACAGGGTGATGGCTACACCTTC,CASSQQGDGYTF
.,TRBV4-2,TRBJ1-3,few,TGTGCCAGCAGCCAAGTTGCGGCCGCTGGAAACACCATATATTTT,CASSQVAAAGNTIYF
.,TRBV10-3,TRBJ1-2,once,TGTGCCATCAGATTTGACAGTTGGCGCTATGGCTACACCTTC,CAIRFDSWRYGYTF
TRBD1,TRBV5-4,TRBJ2-1,.,TGTGCCAGCAGAACCACAGGGGGCTCAGACAATGAGCAGTTCTTC,CASRTTGGSDNEQFF
.,TRBV5-5,TRBJ1-1,.,TGTGCCAGCAGCCAGGTGAACACTGAAGCTTTCTTT,CASSQVNTEAFF
.,TRBV9,TRBJ1-4,.,TGTGCCAGCACCCTAAGACAGGCAACTAATGAAAAACTGTTTTTT,CASTLRQATNEKLFF
.,TRBV29-1,TRBJ2-7,.,TGCAGCGTTGGGCGGAGGGATATCTACGAGCAGTACTTC,CSVGRRDIYEQYF
.,TRBV28,TRBJ1-1,.,TGTGCCAGCAGTTTACAGGGGCGACCCAAGAACACTGAAGCTTTCTTT,CASSLQGRPKNTEAFF
.,TRBV5-1,TRBJ1-2,.,TGCGCCAGCAGCTTGGGAGGGGGACCCAACTATGGCTACACCTTC,CASSLGGGPNYGYTF
.,TRBV28,TRBJ2-3,.,TGTGCCAGCAGGACAACGGGGACAGATACGCAGTATTTT,CASRTTGTDTQYF
TRBD1,TRBV28,TRBJ1-3,.,TGTGCCAGCACCCGACAGGGGTCTGGAAACACCATATATTTT,CASTRQGSGNTIYF
.,TRBV29-1,TRBJ1-4,.,TGCAGCGTTAAACGGCAGGGAGGTGAAAAACTGTTTTTT,CSVKRQGGEKLFF
.,TRBV2,TRBJ1-2,.,TGTGCCAGCAGTGAAGCGCTTCCCCCAGGGCCGGGCGGCTACACCTTC,CASSEALPPGPGGYTF
.,TRBV28,TRBJ1-2,.,TGTGCCAGCAGTTTAGATGTGGCATATGGCTACACCTTC,CASSLDVAYGYTF
.,TRBV11-2,TRBJ2-5,.,TGTGCCAGCAGCTTAGGGGAGGGGGGGACCCAGTACTTC,CASSLGEGGTQYF
TRBD1,TRBV15,TRBJ1-5,.,TGTGCCACCAGCAGGGACGTGAGGCGGGGACAGAAAAATCAGCCCCAGCATTTT,CATSRDVRRGQKNQPQHF
.,TRBV7-9,TRBJ1-2,.,TGTGCCAGCAGCCCCCCCTCAGGGTTATCGGACTATGGCTACACCTTC,CASSPPSGLSDYGYTF
TRBD2,TRBV7-2,TRBJ2-7,.,TGTGCCAGCAGCTTAGGGTCGGGGGGGTCGGGCGAGCAGTACTTC,CASSLGSGGSGEQYF
.,TRBV7-2,TRBJ2-7,.,TGTGCCAGCAGCCACGGGACACCCTACGAGCAGTACTTC,CASSHGTPYEQYF
.,TRBV4-1,TRBJ1-6,.,TGCGCCAGCACCCAGCGGGTAGGTCAAAATTCACCCCTCCACTTT,CASTQRVGQNSPLHF
TRBD1,TRBV27,TRBJ2-1,once,TGTGCCAGCAGTTCGAAACAGGGGGCTAATGAGCAGTTCTTC,CASSSKQGANEQFF
TRBD2,TRBV7-6,TRBJ2-7,.,TGTGCCAGCAGCTCGGGGGGGCCGGGACTAGCGGGGGGCCCCTCCTACGAGCAGTACTTC,CASSSGGPGLAGGPSYEQYF
.,TRBV7-8,TRBJ2-7,.,TGTGCCAGCAGCTTAATGACAGTCTACGAGCAGTACTTC,CASSLMTVYEQYF
TRBD2,TRBV2,TRBJ2-3,.,TGTGCCAGCAAAAAAGCGGGGGGGCATCCAGATACGCAGTATTTT,CASKKAGGHPDTQYF
.,TRBV30,TRBJ2-7,.,TGTGCCTGGAGTGCCCCGGCGGAACGGGACGAGCAGTACTTC,CAWSAPAERDEQYF
.,TRBV6-1,TRBJ1-5,.,TGTGCCAGCAGTGGAGGAGGAGTATCGACGCCCCAGCATTTT,CASSGGGVSTPQHF